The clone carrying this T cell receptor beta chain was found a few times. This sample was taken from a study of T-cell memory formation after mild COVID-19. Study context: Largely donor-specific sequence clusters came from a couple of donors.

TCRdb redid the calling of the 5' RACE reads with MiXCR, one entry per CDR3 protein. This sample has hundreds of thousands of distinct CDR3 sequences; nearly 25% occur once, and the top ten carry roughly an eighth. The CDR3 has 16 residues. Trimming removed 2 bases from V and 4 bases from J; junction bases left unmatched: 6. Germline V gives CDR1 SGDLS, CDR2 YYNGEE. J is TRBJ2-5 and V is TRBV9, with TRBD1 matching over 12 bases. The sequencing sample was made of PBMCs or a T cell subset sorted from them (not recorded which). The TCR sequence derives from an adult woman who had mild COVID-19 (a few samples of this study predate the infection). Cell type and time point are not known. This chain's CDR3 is CASSVSGTGGRETQYF. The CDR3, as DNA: TGTGCCAGCAGCGTCAGCGGGACAGGGGGCAGAGAGACCCAGTACTTC. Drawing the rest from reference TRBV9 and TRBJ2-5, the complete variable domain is DSGVTQTPKHLITATGQRVTLRCSPRSGDLSVYWYQQSLDQGLQFLIQYYNGEERAKGNILERFSAQQFPDLHSELNLSSLELGDSALYFCASSVSGTGGRETQYFGPGTRLLVL.